Listed below are T cell receptor beta chains from one sample, sequenced in a study of CD8 T cells in Susac syndrome. In TCRdb, the immunoSEQ multiplex PCR reads were re-called with MiXCR into one record per CDR3 protein. Among over 140,000 distinct CDR3 sequences listed, over 90% were seen once. Sequencing was done on a sample of CD4+ T cells from PBMCs. The receptors were gathered from a human donor with Susac syndrome. Both conserved end residues are part of each CDR3. A D gene is named only where the DNA matches it firmly. Some rows mark clone size as missing; the rest say once, few, many or name a class of expanded clone.

cdr3_aa,cdr3_nt,clone_size,cdr3_length,d_call,v_call,j_call
CASSLGRRDEQYF,TGTGCCAGCAGCTTGGGCCGGAGGGACGAGCAGTACTTC,-,13,-,TRBV7-3,TRBJ2-7
CASSLTLAGGEEQFF,TGTGCCAGCAGCTTGACACTAGCGGGGGGGGAAGAGCAGTTCTTC,-,15,TRBD2,TRBV5-4,TRBJ2-1
CAIGRGSEVTSVLTF,TGTGCCATTGGGCGGGGTTCGGAGGTCACCAGCGTCCTGACTTTC,-,15,-,TRBV24-1,TRBJ2-6
CASSKGQGNYEQYF,TGTGCCAGCAGCAAAGGGCAGGGAAACTACGAGCAGTACTTC,-,14,-,TRBV21-1,TRBJ2-7
CASSLHDRKASPLHF,TGTGCCAGCAGCCTCCACGACAGGAAGGCTTCACCCCTCCACTTT,-,15,-,TRBV2,TRBJ1-6
CASSLAAVALNYEQYF,TGCGCCAGCAGCTTGGCGGCAGTGGCTCTTAACTACGAGCAGTACTTC,-,16,-,TRBV5-1,TRBJ2-7
CASSPGLAGGGEQFF,TGTGCCAGCAGTCCGGGACTAGCGGGAGGTGGCGAGCAGTTCTTC,-,15,TRBD2,TRBV12-3/TRBV12-4,TRBJ2-1
CATGTQGDTQYF,TGTGCCACCGGGACCCAGGGAGATACGCAGTATTTT,-,12,-,TRBV24-1,TRBJ2-3
CASSVQGRPQETQYF,TGTGCCAGCAGCGTACAGGGGAGACCTCAAGAGACCCAGTACTTC,-,15,-,TRBV9,TRBJ2-5
CAWSVKERTNYGYTF,TGTGCCTGGAGTGTAAAGGAGAGAACTAACTATGGCTACACCTTC,-,15,-,TRBV30,TRBJ1-2
CAWTGTAGQPQHF,TGTGCCTGGACCGGGACAGCTGGACAGCCCCAGCATTTT,-,13,TRBD1,TRBV30,TRBJ1-5
CASGGTAGELFF,TGTGCCAGCGGAGGGACGGCCGGGGAGCTGTTTTTT,-,12,-,TRBV7-3,TRBJ2-2
CASSLSWGYNTEAFF,TGTGCCAGCAGCTTGAGCTGGGGCTATAACACTGAAGCTTTCTTT,-,15,-,TRBV5-6,TRBJ1-1
CASSQYLTVITDEKLFF,TGCGCCAGCAGCCAATACCTTACGGTTATTACCGATGAAAAACTGTTTTTT,once,17,-,TRBV4-1,TRBJ1-4
CSAGQGRTEAFF,TGCAGCGCCGGACAGGGCCGCACTGAAGCTTTCTTT,-,12,TRBD1,TRBV29-1,TRBJ1-1
CSVGWGAGGEAFF,TGCAGCGTTGGATGGGGGGCAGGGGGTGAAGCTTTCTTT,-,13,TRBD1,TRBV29-1,TRBJ1-1
CASRETPYTGELFF,TGTGCCAGTAGGGAGACACCCTACACCGGGGAGCTGTTTTTT,-,14,-,TRBV19,TRBJ2-2
CASSLGRVNEKLFF,TGTGCCAGCAGCTTGGGCAGGGTAAATGAAAAACTGTTTTTT,once,14,-,TRBV7-2,TRBJ1-4
CASKSVGRVGTGELFF,TGTGCCAGCAAATCGGTCGGGAGAGTGGGGACCGGGGAGCTGTTTTTT,once,16,-,TRBV25-1,TRBJ2-2
CASRYRGGPYEQYF,TGTGCCAGCAGGTACAGGGGGGGACCCTACGAGCAGTACTTC,-,14,-,TRBV5-6,TRBJ2-7
CASSRDRGFEQYF,TGTGCCAGCAGCCGGGACAGGGGATTCGAGCAGTACTTC,-,13,TRBD1,TRBV25-1,TRBJ2-7
CASSPTAGIYHEQYF,TGTGCCAGCTCACCAACGGCAGGGATCTACCACGAGCAGTACTTC,-,15,-,TRBV18,TRBJ2-7
CASSQPDSIQYF,TGTGCCAGCAGCCAACCGGACAGTATTCAGTACTTC,-,12,-,TRBV5-4,TRBJ2-4
CASSRLGTGELFF,TGTGCCAGCAGCCGACTCGGCACCGGGGAGCTGTTTTTT,-,13,-,TRBV11-2,TRBJ2-2
CASSLAGRSEQYF,TGCGCCAGCAGCTTGGCCGGGAGGTCCGAGCAGTACTTC,-,13,TRBD2,TRBV5-1,TRBJ2-7
CATSDPPGTGTSGGRQQFF,TGTGCCACCAGTGACCCGCCCGGGACTGGGACTAGCGGGGGACGACAGCAGTTCTTC,-,19,TRBD2,TRBV24-1,TRBJ2-1
CAEDNRSEDSNQPQHF,TGTGCCGAGGACAACCGCTCGGAGGATAGCAATCAGCCCCAGCATTTT,-,16,-,TRBV19,TRBJ1-5
CASRWSNQPQHF,TGTGCCAGCAGGTGGAGCAATCAGCCCCAGCATTTT,-,12,-,TRBV28,TRBJ1-5
CASTPLAGVDTQYF,TGTGCCAGCACCCCACTAGCGGGAGTAGATACGCAGTATTTT,-,14,TRBD2,TRBV12-3/TRBV12-4,TRBJ2-3
CASSFSWEGGPNTGELFF,TGTGCCAGCAGCTTTAGTTGGGAGGGGGGACCAAACACCGGGGAGCTGTTTTTT,-,18,-,TRBV11-3,TRBJ2-2
CASSASQGPYEQYF,TGTGCCAGCAGCGCCTCACAGGGGCCCTACGAGCAGTACTTC,-,14,TRBD1,TRBV7-2,TRBJ2-7
CSVHRQGMVTEAFF,TGCAGCGTCCATCGACAGGGGATGGTCACTGAAGCTTTCTTT,-,14,TRBD1,TRBV29-1,TRBJ1-1
CASSLEGGIAYEQYF,TGTGCCAGCAGCCTAGAAGGGGGCATTGCTTACGAGCAGTACTTC,-,15,TRBD1,TRBV7-9,TRBJ2-7
CASSQDLAGGAGQFF,TGTGCCAGCAGCCAAGATTTGGCGGGGGGCGCTGGGCAGTTCTTC,-,15,TRBD2,TRBV4-2,TRBJ2-1
CASRPHDRADYGYTF,TGTGCCAGCAGACCCCATGACAGAGCGGACTATGGCTACACCTTC,-,15,-,TRBV3-1,TRBJ1-2
CASSTGELPKTTF,TGTGCCAGCAGCACCGGGGAGCTTCCTAAAACCACCTTC,-,13,-,TRBV5-6,TRBJ1-2
CASSQIYEQYF,TGTGCCAGCAGCCAGATTTACGAGCAGTACTTC,-,11,-,TRBV6-2/TRBV6-3,TRBJ2-7
CAWTRASSDYNEQFF,TGTGCCTGGACCCGGGCCTCGAGCGACTACAATGAGCAGTTCTTC,-,15,-,TRBV30,TRBJ2-1
CASSSNSPLHF,TGTGCCAGCAGCTCTAATTCACCCCTCCACTTT,once,11,-,TRBV28,TRBJ1-6